This T cell receptor beta chain was captured in a study of blood T cell repertoires in COVID-19. Study at large: Samples of COVID-19 (acute and convalescent) were obtained from the United States, Italy and Spain. The analysed material was cDNA or gDNA that came from T cells, B-cell-depleted T cells, or PBMCs.

CDR1 is ENHRY, CDR2 SYGVKD, per germline. The CDR3 covers 14 residues. V lost 6 bases and J lost 4; bases outside the gene matches: 6. In the study's own analysis: The authors estimated nucleated cell counts from reference gene primer amplification. The method was immunoSEQ multiplex PCR; TCRdb's version includes in-frame clones alone and lacks a portion of them. V and J calls and clone size follow that table, whereas D and trimming were derived from the DNA. The profile shows roughly 230,000 clones, 65% to 85% of them singletons. This receptor was taken from a man between 35 and 55 years old with acute or convalescent COVID-19. The sequencing input was peripheral blood. V and J are TRBV10-3 and TRBJ1-1; 9 nucleotides align to TRBD1. CDR3 nucleotides: TGTGCCATCAGGAGGGACAGGGAGGGCACTGAAGCTTTCTTT. Protein sequence: CAIRRDREGTEAFF.